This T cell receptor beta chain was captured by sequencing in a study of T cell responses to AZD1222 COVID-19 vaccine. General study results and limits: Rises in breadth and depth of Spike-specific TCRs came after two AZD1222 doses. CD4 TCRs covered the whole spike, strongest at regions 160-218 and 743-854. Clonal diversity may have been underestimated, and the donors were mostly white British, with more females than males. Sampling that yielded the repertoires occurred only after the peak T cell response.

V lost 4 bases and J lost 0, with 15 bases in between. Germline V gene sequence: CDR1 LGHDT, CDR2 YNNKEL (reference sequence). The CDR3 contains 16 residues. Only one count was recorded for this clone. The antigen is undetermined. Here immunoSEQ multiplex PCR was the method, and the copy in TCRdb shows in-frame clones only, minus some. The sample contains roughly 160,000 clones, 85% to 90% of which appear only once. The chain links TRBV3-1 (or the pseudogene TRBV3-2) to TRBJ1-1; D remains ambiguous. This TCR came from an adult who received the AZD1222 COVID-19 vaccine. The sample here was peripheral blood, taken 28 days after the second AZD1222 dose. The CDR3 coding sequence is TGTGCCAGCAGCCCGAGCGTGGGATTCTTGAACACTGAAGCTTTCTTT. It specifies CASSPSVGFLNTEAFF.